Described below is a single T cell receptor beta chain sequence and its context. This clone was seen more than once but under ten times. Its antigen remains unidentified. Within one base of it there is no much larger clone, and no base qualities were kept. TCRbeta CDR3 regions were amplified from genomic DNA by means of the immunoSEQ Assay, a bias-controlled multiplex PCR. In the original analysis: The number of nucleated cells in each sample was estimated from the amplification of reference gene primers within the assay. To quantify the absolute abundance of each unique TCRbeta CDR3 rearrangement, sequence reads were collapsed and filtered. For each sample, productive Simpson clonality was calculated by taking the square root of Simpson's diversity index across productive rearrangements. In its TCRdb copy, this immuneACCESS table keeps in-frame sequences only and misses some clones. Where compared with another copy, unresolved V genes explain less than half of these, and the others have no known cause. Clonal size and the V and J genes are those of that table, whereas D and trimming came from the DNA. The sample data list about 190,000 clones, and just under 85% of these were observed just once. Of the sample, 4.5% to 5.5% is held by the ten largest clones.

The sample belongs to a study of blood T cell repertoires in COVID-19 (dated by TCRdb to the early 2020s). In terms of the full investigation: Samples from collaborators originated in the United States, Italy and Spain and spanned both the acute and convalescent phases of COVID-19. The material from the prospective study consisted of cDNA or gDNA derived from T cells, B-cell-depleted T cells, or PBMCs. The dataset comprised deeply sampled blood TCRbeta repertoires from subjects exposed to, actively infected with, or recovered from COVID-19. The repertoires were released in a freely available public database meant as a resource for research on the immune response to SARS-CoV-2. Samples were obtained from the ongoing ImmuneRACE study (first 160 participants) and from 1,254 subjects provided by 6 global collaborators. A de-identified subject ID, COVID-19 status, age in years and sex were almost always included in the sample metadata. HLA class I and class II types, where available, came from metadata supplied by the sample provider rather than from assay-based typing.

What the research found in general, with its limitations: The amount of clinical and demographic metadata varied by source and participant and was provided uncurated.

The CDR3, from cysteine to phenylalanine, totals 13 residues. The DNA shown is the 39-base CDR3, in frame from base 1. For CDR1 and CDR2, the germline V gene (reference sequence) lists SEHNR and FQNEAQ. V is trimmed back by 4 bases and J by 4 bases, and the junction contains 1 base that no gene match accounts for. Whole blood was collected in K2EDTA tubes by collaborating institutions according to the institutions' own protocols. Collaborator samples were shipped for TCRbeta analysis as frozen whole blood, isolated PBMCs, or DNA extracted from either sample type. This clonotype was obtained from a woman in her 70s with active or convalescent COVID-19. Sequenced input: peripheral blood. The sequence joins TRBV7-9 to TRBJ1-3; 7 nucleotides in the junction match TRBD1. The DNA is TGTGCCAGCAGCTCGGACAGGGGAAACACCATATATTTT. This codes for CASSSDRGNTIYF.